This TCR beta chain was identified during a study of T cells in Graves' hyperthyroidism and ophthalmopathy. At least ten counts were recorded for this clonotype. Antigen specificity is unknown. One end of the junction does not line up with germline, which may come from a read error. RNA transcripts gave rise to amplified TCR beta CDR3 regions. Researchers ran a first-round RT-PCR on the TCR CDR3 using the HTBI primer set. MiXCR, run by TCRdb on the multiplex PCR reads, gives a single entry per CDR3 protein. The sample holds 500,000 to 650,000 distinct CDR3 sequences, 14% seen once. Diagnosis of hyperthyroidism was new in patients aged 18 to 65, and its duration was under 2 months. Based on clinical symptoms, serum thyroxine and TRAb, thyroid ultrasound and orbital computed tomography, diagnoses were reached. PBMCs were sourced from approximately 9 ml fresh peripheral blood. The study's findings and limits: Ophthalmopathy was distinguished from stable hyperthyroidism by 13 V-J signatures.

CDR1 and CDR2 (germline): SGHRS, YFSETQ. This CDR3 has 14 residues. The sequencing sample was made of blood. The TCR sequence derives from a woman in her 40s with Graves' hyperthyroidism. The chain is built from TRBV5-1 and TRBJ1-4; D is unclear. The CDR3 bases are TGTGCCAGCAGTTTAAGCGCAACTAATGAAAAACTGTTTTTT. It is translated as CASSLSATNEKLFF.